This note documents a single T cell receptor beta chain sequence. This record belongs to a study of blood T cells in healthy people across ages. Germline V lookup: CDR1 LGHNA, CDR2 YSLEER. Trimming pared 1 base from V and 0 bases from J, leaving 7 bases between. The CDR3 spans 15 residues. Primers used in a second PCR of about 6 to 11 cycles were a sample-barcoded 5' primer and a J-beta primer mix. TCRdb recomputed calls from the 5' RACE reads with MiXCR, one row per CDR3 protein. In the table there are approximately 880,000 distinct CDR3 sequences, about 44% of which are singletons. This sequence joins TRBV4-3 and TRBJ2-1; D gene ambiguous. This TCR came from a man aged 30 to 39 in good health. Material: blood. This chain's CDR3 is CASSQVDGSYNEQFF. The DNA of the CDR3 is TGCGCCAGCAGCCAAGTCGATGGCTCCTACAATGAGCAGTTCTTC.